The 6 T cell receptor beta chains below come from one sample, sequenced in a study of shared clonotypes between healthy human individuals. Assay: immunoSEQ multiplex PCR; the TCRdb copy retains only in-frame clones and omits some. The table records about 490,000 clones, 65% to 85% of them present only once. Sequencing input: PBMCs. The receptors come from a woman between 35 and 50 years old in good health. Some clones in this sample may be carry-over from other donors' samples.

As concerns this clone: This is likely an artifact of a read error, given a far larger clone one base away. This chain connects TRBV30 to TRBJ2-7; D remains unclear. Germline V gene sequence: CDR1 GTSNPN, CDR2 SVGIG (reference sequence). The CDR3 length is 15 residues. CDR3 region: CAWSPTTPVGNEQCF. The CDR3 DNA is TGTGCCTGGAGTCCGACCACACCTGTGGGGAACGAGCAGTGCTTC.

A remark on this clone: The likely explanation is a read error, given a far larger clone one base away. No conserved phenylalanine or tryptophan ends this CDR3, so it is likely a read error. Other DNA sequences in the sample encode the same CDR3. This chain links TRBV30 with TRBJ1-2; D gene uncertain. Trimming shortened V by 4 bases and J by 3 bases, and 9 bases separated the two germline ends. From germline, CDR1 is GTSNPN and CDR2 SVGIG (reference sequence). This CDR3 is built from 12 residues. The CDR3 DNA sequence: TGTGCCTGGAACCCGGGCGACTATGGCTACACCCTC. It codes for CAWNPGDYGYTL.

The V gene is TRBV29-1, the J gene TRBJ2-1; D is possibly TRBD2 (5 bases). Deletions cut 8 bases from V and 4 bases from J, with 15 bases between. The CDR3 is 13 residues long. Germline V gene data show CDR1 as SQVTM and CDR2 as ANQGSEA. The CDR3 region is CSSRGKKYNEQFF. The CDR3 DNA follows: TGCAGCAGCAGAGGGAAAAAGTACAATGAGCAGTTCTTC.

At least ten counts were recorded for this clone. The rearrangement links TRBV19 to TRBJ2-7, with D possibly being TRBD1 or TRBD2 (5 bases each). The germline CDR1 and CDR2 sequences are LNHDA and SQIVND (reference sequence). CDR3 length equals 15 residues. With 5 bases removed from V and 4 bases from J, the gap between germline ends came to 18 bases. This CDR3 reads CASSQGPPEEYEQYF. The CDR3 DNA reads TGTGCCAGTAGTCAGGGACCCCCGGAGGAATACGAGCAGTACTTC. Full variable domain (missing parts from reference TRBV19 and TRBJ2-7): DGGITQSPKYLFRKEGQNVTLSCEQNLNHDAMYWYRQDPGQGLRLIYYSQIVNDFQKGDIAEGYSVSREKKESFPLTVTSAQKNPTAFYLCASSQGPPEEYEQYFGPGTRLTVT.

The chain joins TRBV28 to TRBJ2-5; 12 bases are a match to TRBD2. V dropped 6 bases and J dropped 4; count of bases not matched to a gene: 6. The CDR3 loop spans 15 amino acids. CDR1 is MDHEN, CDR2 SYDVKM, per germline. CDR3 region: CASSVPGLAGETQYF. CDR3 coding DNA: TGTGCCAGCAGCGTACCGGGACTAGCGGGAGAGACCCAGTACTTC.

Regarding this clone: A far larger clone is a single base away, which makes a read error likely. J is TRBJ2-7 and V is TRBV28; 10 bases are a match to TRBD1. After removal of 8 bases from V and 4 bases from J, the junction contained 14 bases not matched to a gene. The germline V gene has CDR1 MDHEN and CDR2 SYDVKM. The CDR3 runs to 16 residues. CDR3 residues: CASGRSGTGVLYEQYF. CDR3 sequence (DNA): TGTGCCAGCGGAAGATCCGGGACAGGGGTCTTATACGAGCAGTACTTC. Combining the CDR3 with reference TRBV28 and TRBJ2-7 gives the whole variable domain DVKVTQSSRYLVKRTGEKVFLECVQDMDHENMFWYRQDPGLGLRLIYFSYDVKMKEKGDIPEGYSVSREKKERFSLILESASTNQTSMYLCASGRSGTGVLYEQYFGPGTRLTVT.